Below are 12 T cell receptor beta chains sequenced from a single sample in a study of blood T cell repertoires in COVID-19. TCRdb's copy holds only in-frame clones and misses some; the assay was immunoSEQ multiplex PCR. The repertoire includes 150,000 to 170,000 clones, 70% to 90% of them detected once, and 8.3% sits in the top ten. Sequencing used peripheral blood. These receptors were collected from a woman aged 55-69 years with COVID-19, enrolled during active disease.

The chain combines TRBV6-5 with TRBJ2-2; D possibly corresponds to TRBD2 (5 bases). CDR3 length: 13 residues. Germline V gene data show CDR1 as MNHEY and CDR2 as SVGAGI. V lost 5 bases and J 3 bases, leaving 7 bases between the germline ends. The CDR3 sequence is CASSQLDTGELFF. In nucleotides, the CDR3 is TGTGCCAGCAGTCAACTAGACACCGGGGAGCTGTTTTTT.

This rearrangement joins TRBV6-6 to TRBJ2-1, with TRBD2 identical over 11 bases. Losses at the gene ends were 4 bases for V and 7 bases for J; bases not matched to a gene: 6. Germline values: CDR1 MNHNY, CDR2 SVGAGI (reference sequence). CDR3 length equals 15 residues. The chain's CDR3 is CASSFSGRAGNEQFF. Here the CDR3 DNA reads TGTGCCAGCAGTTTTAGCGGGAGGGCGGGGAATGAGCAGTTCTTC.

This chain connects TRBV29-1 to TRBJ1-5, with 8 bases matching TRBD1. V dropped 5 bases and J dropped 4; count of bases not matched to a gene: 10. The length of the CDR3 is 15 residues. Germline V gives CDR1 SQVTM, CDR2 ANQGSEA. The CDR3 DNA reads TGCAGCGTTCGGCAGGGGGCGTTGGATAATCAGCCCCAGCATTTT. Translated: CSVRQGALDNQPQHF.

For this clone: At one boundary the junction diverges from the germline segment, which might be a read error. Other DNA sequences from this sample encode an identical CDR3 as well. The chain couples TRBV19 to TRBJ1-1; a possible D gene is TRBD1 (5 bases). The CDR3 is made up of 13 amino acids. The V gene's germline CDR1 is LNHDA and CDR2 SQIVND (reference sequence). CDR3 sequence (DNA): TGTGCCAGTAGTATTAGGGGTAGCACTGAAGCTTTTTTT. Amino acid sequence: CASSIRGSTEAFF.

The chain combines TRBV2 with TRBJ1-5; D gene ambiguous. Germline lookup yields CDR1 SNHLY and CDR2 FYNNEI. V was pared by 2 bases and J by 7 bases, with 12 bases between. This CDR3 is built from 14 residues. CDR3 residues: CASSEPGLRQPQHF. For the CDR3, the DNA is TGTGCCAGCAGTGAACCCGGACTCCGACAGCCCCAGCATTTT.

V and J are TRBV7-9 and TRBJ1-4; perhaps TRBD1 as D (5 bases). Germline lookup yields CDR1 SEHNR and CDR2 FQNEAQ (reference sequence). Trimming took off 5 bases at V and 10 bases at J, with 11 bases between the two ends. The CDR3 loop spans 12 amino acids. The CDR3 protein is CASSIPGGKLFF. In DNA form, the CDR3 reads TGTGCCAGCAGCATCCCCGGGGGAAAACTGTTTTTT.

V usage is TRBV19 and J usage is TRBJ2-3; maybe TRBD2 (5 bases). Germline-derived CDR1 and CDR2 are LNHDA and SQIVND (reference sequence). The CDR3 has 16 residues. The V gene lost 5 bases and the J gene lost 0 bases, with 15 bases spanning the gap. The DNA for the CDR3 is TGTGCCAGTAGTGCGTCCGGGGTGAGGAGCACAGATACGCAGTATTTT. Residues: CASSASGVRSTDTQYF. The variable domain in full, completed from reference TRBV19 and TRBJ2-3, reads DGGITQSPKYLFRKEGQNVTLSCEQNLNHDAMYWYRQDPGQGLRLIYYSQIVNDFQKGDIAEGYSVSREKKESFPLTVTSAQKNPTAFYLCASSASGVRSTDTQYFGPGTRLTVL.

The chain couples TRBV3-1 (or the pseudogene TRBV3-2) to TRBJ1-1, with D possibly being TRBD1 (5 bases). CDR3 length: 13 amino acids. Trimming removed 4 bases from V and 1 base from J, with 7 bases in between. CDR1 and CDR2 (germline): LGHDT, YNNKEL (reference sequence). CDR3 sequence: CASSPTENTEAFF. The CDR3 nucleotides read TGTGCCAGCAGCCCGACAGAGAACACTGAAGCTTTCTTT.

The table lists this clone with a few counts. J is TRBJ2-5 and V is TRBV7-9; D unclear. The CDR3 has 15 residues. V was cut by 5 bases and J by 5 bases, with 18 bases left in between. Germline CDR1 and CDR2: SEHNR and FQNEAQ (reference sequence). In DNA form, the CDR3 reads TGTGCCAGCAGCCCAGTTACATCAGCCGGGGAGACCCAGTACTTC. Protein: CASSPVTSAGETQYF.

CDR3 sequence reads: CASSPPGDRRNTIYF. The CDR3 nucleotides read TGTGCCAGCTCACCACCGGGGGACAGGCGAAACACCATATATTTT. This chain uses TRBV18 with TRBJ1-3; TRBD1 matches at 8 bases. Looked up from germline, CDR1 is KGHSH and CDR2 is LQKENI. V lost 0 bases, J lost 5 bases, and 3 bases stayed unmatched. This CDR3 region has 15 residues.

The chain recombines TRBV5-8 with TRBJ1-2; maybe TRBD1 (6 bases). Germline V gene data show CDR1 as SGHTS and CDR2 as YDEGEE. The CDR3 extends over 14 amino acids. V was cut by 4 bases and J by 1 base, with 11 bases left in between. CDR3 nucleotides: TGTGCCAGCAGCGAGACAGGCCTTAACTATGGCTACACCTTC. It specifies CASSETGLNYGYTF.

The V call is TRBV15, the J call TRBJ1-2, with a possible D match to TRBD1 (6 bases). This CDR3 region has 14 residues. V lost 0 bases and J 8 bases, leaving 13 bases between the germline ends. Germline CDR1 reads LNHNV; CDR2 reads YYDKDF (reference sequence). CDR3 sequence: CATSRDNGGRGYTF. The CDR3 bases are TGTGCCACCAGCAGAGATAATGGGGGCCGGGGCTACACCTTC. Using reference TRBV15 and TRBJ1-2 for the parts outside the CDR3, the full variable domain is DAMVIQNPRYQVTQFGKPVTLSCSQTLNHNVMYWYQQKSSQAPKLLFHYYDKDFNNEADTPDNFQSRRPNTSFCFLDIRSPGLGDTAMYLCATSRDNGGRGYTFGSGTRLTVV.